This entry is about one T cell receptor (beta chain). This clonotype has a count of ten or more. Its antigen has not been determined. No base quality information exists; no much larger clone differs at one position. The library was made by multiplex PCR. Sequencing used an Illumina HiSeq 4000. TCR beta libraries were built with iRepertoire HTBI primers and Arm-PCR amplification of CDR3 regions. PCR products were gel purified before sequencing. From the authors' description of their analysis: Gene usage analysis of CDR3 amino acid clonotypes relied on the approximately 62 TRBV and 15 or so TRBJ segments identified across samples. Filtered high-quality paired reads were merged into contigs using COPE and FqMerger. BLAST was used to align contigs to IMGT TRBV, TRBD and TRBJ reference genes, with CDR3 defined following IMGT. Any clonotype with a frequency above 0.1% was classified as a highly expanded clone. Shannon entropy served as the measure of repertoire diversity, while the Gini coefficient captured V-J evenness. A clonotype found in more than one individual was treated as public. Using fastp at Q25 and MiXCR, TCRdb reprocessed the public reads and kept productive beta chains. CDR3 protein sequences are deduplicated, and each keeps its most common genes and DNA. V and J calls and clone size were set by TCRdb, not the authors. The sample profile shows about 200,000 distinct CDR3 sequences; around a fifth of them were found once. The ten largest clones add up to about 12% of the sample.

This specimen comes from a study of regulatory T cells in long-lasting Graves disease (dated by TCRdb to 2020 to 2023). Background for the entire study: Newly diagnosed Graves' disease patients had taken antithyroid drugs for less than 3 months. Peripheral blood TCR sequencing and RNA sequencing compared persistent Graves' disease patients with newly diagnosed Graves' disease patients. The study took place in China and was registered as a clinical trial. A total of about 33 samples underwent TCR sequencing, from about 13 patients with persistent Graves' disease and roughly 20 patients with newly diagnosed Graves' disease.

Interpreted using the paper, the time point label stands for: newly diagnosed GD, antithyroid drugs for less than 3 months. For both TCR sequencing and RNA sequencing, RNA was extracted from PBMCs in TRIzol. The diagnosis of Graves' disease was made according to American Thyroid Association guidelines. Recruitment of patients was carried out at an endocrinology department in Xi'an, China. Each patient gave roughly 10 milliliters of peripheral blood, collected in an EDTA anticoagulant tube. Ficoll Paque Plus density gradient separation was used to isolate PBMCs, and no further T cell sorting was done. An Agilent 2100 Bioanalyzer and agarose gel were used to check RNA quality, and a NanoDrop 2000 was used to measure RNA concentration. Germline trimming: 6 bases from V, 5 bases from J; junction bases outside gene matches: 7. The CDR3 measures 13 amino acids from cysteine to phenylalanine. Of all the DNA, just the CDR3 is kept, 39 bases in frame from base 1. Per the germline V gene, MNHNS is the CDR1 and SASEGT is the CDR2.

Broad study findings and their caveats: The authors noted that the small sample size was a limitation that may lower accuracy. Only the TCR beta chain was sequenced and analyzed. Compared with newly diagnosed patients, patients with persistent Graves' disease had lower TCR Shannon entropy and fewer highly expanded clones, which suggests clonal expansion. Because the primary lesion, thyroid tissue, could not be accessed, the study looked at peripheral blood alone. Persistent patients shared more public clonotypes among themselves (around 2,500) than newly diagnosed patients did (about 900). Persistent disease showed preferential use of TRBV28, TRBJ1-2 and TRBJ2-5, whereas newly diagnosed disease favored TRBV20-1 and TRBJ2-1.

This same sample was also part of a study on T cells in Graves' hyperthyroidism and ophthalmopathy. Per the second study: A patient counted as having stable Graves' hyperthyroidism if no progression to ophthalmopathy occurred over 18 months of follow-up. Hyperthyroidism patients were newly diagnosed, with disease duration under 2 months, and aged 18 to 65 years. Patients with uncontrolled infections, other autoimmune diseases, pregnancy or lactation were excluded. Diagnoses were established on the basis of clinical symptoms, serum thyroxine and TRAb, thyroid ultrasound, and orbital computed tomography. For the first round of RT-PCR on the TCR CDR3, the HTBI primer set was used together with the Qiagen OneStep RT-PCR kit. Blood samples also contained most of the expanded thyroid clonotypes (frequency above 0.001), which suggests that blood repertoires may reflect thyroid immune responses. In cross-validation, a model built on a 13 V-J signature told ophthalmopathy apart from stable hyperthyroidism with 85% to 90% sensitivity and approximately 84% specificity, and in testing the same model reached 80%/75%. During validation, the model predicted progression to ophthalmopathy a median of approximately six months ahead of onset, with roughly 65% sensitivity and under 85% specificity. To identify distinguishing TCR V-J signatures, a discovery cohort of around 98 patients was used, comprising roughly 45 with Graves' ophthalmopathy and approximately 57 with stable Graves' hyperthyroidism. Prospective prediction of ophthalmopathy was tested in an independent validation cohort of fewer than 20 hyperthyroidism patients and some 17 patients who later progressed to ophthalmopathy. The 90 to 100 discovery patients were randomly split 7:3 into training and test sets. The study also compared thyroid tissue and blood T-cell repertoires from roughly 6 Graves' hyperthyroidism patients. Following sampling, methimazole starting at 30 mg daily was given to hyperthyroidism patients, and high-dose intravenous methylprednisolone was given to ophthalmopathy patients. A second multiplex PCR round built the libraries, followed by size selection and purification. Libraries were sequenced paired-end with 100 bp reads on an Illumina HiSeq2000. SOAPnuke was used to process the raw data, removing reads that contained adapters or uncalled bases, had a mean Phred below 15, or lacked an exact match to the constant primer or identifier. COPE v1.2.5 was used to merge the high-quality paired reads, and each unique nucleotide sequence was defined as a clonotype. Clonotypes were aligned to IMGT TRBV, TRBD and TRBJ reference segments using MiTCR v1.1. Analysis was restricted to V-J combinations with a frequency above 0.0001, which covered 99% to 99.2% of repertoires. A TCS score was defined as the ratio between F50 (clonal expansion) and ExV (chaos), using BLOSUM62-based TCRdist between CDR3 peptides within each V-J. Welch's t-statistics and random forest reduced just over 500 V-J features to 13, which were used in a naive Bayes classifier (R e1071). Sample size was not statistically predetermined, and investigators were not blinded to group allocation. The paper reports TCR Vbeta CDR3 sequencing of 135 peripheral blood samples: approximately 41 ophthalmopathy, about 75 hyperthyroidism and around 17 progressor patients.

Recombination linked TRBV6-1 to TRBJ2-7; TRBD1 agrees with 7 junctional bases. The specimen comprised peripheral blood mononuclear cells (PBMCs), sampled at new diagnosis, from a patient treated with antithyroid drugs. The receptor was derived from a woman aged 25 to 39 with Graves disease. Donor details come from another sample of the same person, matched by shared clones. The CDR3 amino acid sequence is: CASREQGRDEQYF. The DNA sequence is TGTGCCAGCAGGGAACAGGGGCGGGACGAGCAGTACTTC.